This T cell receptor beta chain originates from a study of Graves' ophthalmopathy and Graves' hyperthyroidism. Looking at the study overall: Hyperthyroidism is called stable when no ophthalmopathy develops within 18 months of follow-up.

Germline V gene lookup returns CDR1 ENHRY and CDR2 SYGVKD. V was trimmed by 7 bases and J by 10 bases, leaving 14 bases between them. The CDR3 consists of 13 residues. Hyperthyroidism patients, all newly diagnosed, had under 2 months' duration and ages of 18 to 65. This clonotype has only a few counts. Amplification of the TCR beta CDR3 regions used RNA transcripts (as template). RT-PCR was first run with HTBI primers, then multiplex PCR in a second round. TCRdb called the multiplex PCR reads again in MiXCR, with one record for every CDR3 protein. Of more than 1,000,000 distinct CDR3 sequences in the sample, approximately 35% are singletons; the top ten hold over 8.5%.

The sample consisted of peripheral blood or thyroid tissue (not recorded which). This chain connects TRBV10-3 to TRBJ1-6; TRBD1 is a possible D gene (5 bases). The receptor was derived from an adult man with Graves' hyperthyroidism. The CDR3 bases are TGTGCCATCAAAGCAGGGCATGAGTCACCCCTCCACTTT. Amino acid sequence: CAIKAGHESPLHF.